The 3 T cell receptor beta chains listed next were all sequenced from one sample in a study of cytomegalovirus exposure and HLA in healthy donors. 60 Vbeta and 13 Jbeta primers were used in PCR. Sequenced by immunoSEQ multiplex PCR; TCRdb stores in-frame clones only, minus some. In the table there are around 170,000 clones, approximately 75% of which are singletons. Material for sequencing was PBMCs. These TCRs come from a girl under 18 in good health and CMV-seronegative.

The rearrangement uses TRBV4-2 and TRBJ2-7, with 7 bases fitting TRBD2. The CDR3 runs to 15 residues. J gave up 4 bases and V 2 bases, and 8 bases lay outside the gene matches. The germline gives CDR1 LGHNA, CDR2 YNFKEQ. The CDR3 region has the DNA TGTGCCAGCAGCCAAAACGGGGGGATTGGTTACGAGCAGTACTTC. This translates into CASSQNGGIGYEQYF.

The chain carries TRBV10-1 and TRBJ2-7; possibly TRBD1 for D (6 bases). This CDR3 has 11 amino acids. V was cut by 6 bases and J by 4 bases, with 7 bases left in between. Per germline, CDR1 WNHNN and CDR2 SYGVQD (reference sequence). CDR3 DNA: TGCGCCAGCAGGGGACAATACGAGCAGTACTTC. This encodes CASRGQYEQYF.

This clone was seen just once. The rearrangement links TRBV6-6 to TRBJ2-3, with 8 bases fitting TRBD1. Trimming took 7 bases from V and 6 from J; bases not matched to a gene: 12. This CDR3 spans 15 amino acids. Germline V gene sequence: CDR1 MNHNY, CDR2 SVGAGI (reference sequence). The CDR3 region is CASTPGQGDSDTQYF. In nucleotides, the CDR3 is TGTGCCAGCACTCCCGGACAGGGAGATAGTGATACGCAGTATTTT.